A selection of T cell receptor beta chains follows, all from one sample in a study of T-cell reconstitution after alpha-beta-depleted transplantation in children. Via MiXCR, TCRdb re-called the PCR reads, giving one row per CDR3 protein. The sample has approximately 170,000 distinct CDR3 sequences, 8.5% to 14% seen once; the top ten hold roughly an eighth. The sequencing used PBMCs, collected before TCRalphabeta/CD19-depleted stem cell transplant. The origin of the receptors is a boy between 2 and 10 years old with acute myeloid leukemia, due to receive a stem cell transplant. Both conserved end residues are part of each CDR3. The order of the fields is J gene, D gene, clone size, CDR3 length, V gene, CDR3 protein, CDR3 DNA. A D gene is named only where the DNA matches it firmly. Not all rows give a size; the values are once, few, many and, for expanded clones, a class.

TRBJ2-1 - many 13 TRBV30 CAWSSGVGNEQFF TGTGCCTGGAGTTCGGGGGTAGGGAATGAGCAGTTCTTC
TRBJ2-2 - many 16 TRBV6-1 CASSEAPPGVTGELFF TGTGCCAGCAGTGAAGCCCCCCCCGGGGTCACCGGGGAGCTGTTTTTT
TRBJ1-4 - many 15 TRBV5-1 CASSFSGATNEKLFF TGCGCCAGCAGCTTCTCAGGGGCAACTAATGAAAAACTGTTTTTT
TRBJ2-1 - many 15 TRBV12-3/TRBV12-4 CASSLVAGSNNEQFF TGTGCCAGCAGTTTAGTCGCAGGGTCCAACAATGAGCAGTTCTTC
TRBJ2-2 TRBD1 many 14 TRBV5-1 CASSPGGDSGELFF TGCGCCAGCAGCCCAGGGGGCGACTCCGGGGAGCTGTTTTTT
TRBJ2-1 - many 17 TRBV20-1 CSARDPRPANPYNEQFF TGCAGTGCTAGAGATCCACGCCCGGCGAACCCCTACAATGAGCAGTTCTTC
TRBJ2-2 - many 14 TRBV12-3/TRBV12-4 CASSETPSGGELFF TGTGCCAGCAGCGAGACCCCTTCGGGCGGGGAGCTGTTTTTT
TRBJ2-3 TRBD2 - 16 TRBV15 CATRGLADRKIDTQYF TGTGCCACCAGAGGACTAGCGGACAGAAAAATAGATACGCAGTATTTT
TRBJ1-4 TRBD1 many 13 TRBV6-6 CASSPGQGVELFF TGTGCCAGCAGCCCGGGACAGGGGGTCGAACTGTTTTTT
TRBJ1-4 TRBD1 many 14 TRBV4-1 CASSQGQGARKLFF TGCGCCAGCAGCCAGGGACAGGGGGCTAGGAAACTGTTTTTT
TRBJ1-3 - many 15 TRBV3-1 CASSQVVGSGNTIYF TGTGCCAGCAGCCAAGTTGTCGGCTCTGGAAACACCATATATTTT
TRBJ2-1 - many 14 TRBV5-8 CASRSVEEWDEQFF TGTGCCAGCAGATCCGTAGAAGAGTGGGATGAGCAGTTCTTC
TRBJ2-3 - many 16 TRBV5-1 CASSWRWTNPTDTQYF TGCGCCAGCAGCTGGAGGTGGACCAACCCCACAGATACGCAGTATTTT
TRBJ2-7 - many 14 TRBV5-5 CASSLVHGSYEQYF TGTGCCAGCAGCTTGGTACACGGATCCTACGAGCAGTACTTC
TRBJ2-3 - - 13 TRBV2 CASGGDFADTLYF TGTGCCAGCGGGGGAGATTTCGCAGATACGCTGTATTTT
TRBJ2-6 TRBD1 many 17 TRBV20-1 CSAYQQGPIAGANVLTF TGCAGTGCGTACCAACAGGGGCCCATTGCTGGGGCCAACGTCCTGACTTTC
TRBJ1-2 - - 15 TRBV24-1 CATSDFLGDGYGYTF TGTGCCACCAGTGATTTTCTAGGGGACGGCTATGGCTACACCTTC
TRBJ2-5 - many 14 TRBV5-1 CASRLRLEGETQYF TGCGCCAGCAGGCTTCGCTTGGAGGGAGAGACCCAGTACTTC
TRBJ1-3 TRBD1 - 17 TRBV20-1 CSARNPRIDRGGNTIYF TGCAGTGCTAGAAACCCACGAATCGACAGGGGAGGAAACACCATATATTTT
TRBJ1-1 - many 15 TRBV6-5 CASSYSRHKNTEAFF TGTGCCAGCAGTTACAGCCGTCACAAGAACACTGAAGCTTTCTTT
TRBJ2-7 - few 11 TRBV20-1 CSAGPVTVQYF TGCAGTGCTGGCCCGGTTACGGTGCAGTACTTC
TRBJ1-2 - many 14 TRBV27 CASSETVAGGGYTF TGTGCCAGCAGCGAAACTGTGGCAGGCGGGGGCTACACCTTC
TRBJ2-2 TRBD2 many 20 TRBV4-1 CASRHPGRSPTSSGGGELFF TGCGCCAGCAGGCACCCAGGACGGTCCCCCACGAGTAGCGGGGGAGGGGAGCTGTTTTTT
TRBJ1-1 - many 14 TRBV20-1 CSASRAEWDTEAFF TGCAGTGCTAGCCGGGCTGAATGGGACACTGAAGCTTTCTTT
TRBJ2-3 TRBD2 many 18 TRBV12-3/TRBV12-4 CASKRTRGLVRSTDTQYF TGTGCCAGCAAAAGGACTAGAGGCCTTGTTAGGAGCACAGATACGCAGTATTTT
TRBJ2-7 - many 15 TRBV3-1 CASSPRGSGGHEQYF TGTGCCAGCAGCCCTCGAGGTAGCGGCGGTCACGAGCAGTACTTC